This T cell receptor beta chain emerged from a study of PD-L1 blockade in urothelial cancer. Study-level background: Atezolizumab at 1,200 mg intravenously every 3 weeks was started by patients in the mid-2010s. Male sex and bladder-origin urothelial cancer characterized about 90% of the roughly 30 patients.

The CDR3 spans 16 residues. Germline values: CDR1 MDHEN, CDR2 SYDVKM. The V segment lost 5 bases and the J segment 0 bases; nucleotides outside the gene matches: 6. The time point denotes: pretreatment peripheral blood. Measured with immunoSEQ multiplex PCR; TCRdb has only the in-frame clones, and not every one. The table shows roughly 52,000 clones, with about four fifths occurring only once. Sequenced here: PBMCs, sampled around atezolizumab (anti-PD-L1) treatment. The receptor comes from a man aged 45-65 years with urothelial cancer. The chain has TRBV28 and TRBJ1-2; 10 nucleotides line up with TRBD1. The CDR3 region is CASSRTGGSSNYGYTF. The CDR3 coding sequence is TGTGCCAGCAGTCGGACAGGGGGGTCGTCTAACTATGGCTACACCTTC.